These 17 T cell receptor beta chains originate from one sample sequenced in a study of T cell clonality in common variable immunodeficiency (dated by TCRdb to 2015 to 2017). The paper as a whole reports these results and caveats: Fewer deletions and N-nucleotide insertions were reportedly observed in CVID TCRbeta sequences, and highly modified clones with 13 or more V deletions were reportedly absent from CVID TCRbeta sequences.

These receptors are not linked to any known antigen. The library was produced with the immunoSEQ multiplex PCR assay. TCRdb obtained this table from immuneACCESS and retained in-frame rearrangements with V and J assigned. These tables miss some clones; where compared with another copy, unresolved V genes account for less than half of the shortfall, and the remainder is unexplained. This sample's table contains 15,000 to 16,000 clones. The ten largest account for approximately 5% of the sample. The sequenced sample consisted of peripheral blood mononuclear cells. Source of these receptors: a human donor with common variable immunodeficiency.

About this clone itself: The read gets to within 3 residues of the CDR3 end, and the germline J gene fills in the rest. This chain uses TRBV19 with TRBJ1-1, with no clear D. Looked up from germline, CDR1 is LNHDA and CDR2 is SQIVND (reference sequence). CDR3 length equals 13 residues. Trimming left V 3 bases short and J 1 base short, with 6 bases between. The sequenced part of the CDR3 DNA is TGTGCCAGTAGTATCGAGGGGAACACTGAA. As protein: CASSIEGNTE. The entire CDR3 protein reads CASSIEGNTEAFF.

Its frequency marks this clone as medium-sized. The DNA ends 3 residues before the CDR3 does, and the rest of the CDR3 is filled in from the germline J gene. The rearrangement joins TRBV29-1 to TRBJ2-2, with 7 bases fitting TRBD2. The ends lost 7 bases at V and 3 bases at J; junction bases unmatched: 17. Germline V gives CDR1 SQVTM, CDR2 ANQGSEA. This CDR3 has 17 residues. The chain's CDR3 is CSARGLVFGRDTGELFF. The sequenced CDR3 bases are TGCAGCGCCAGAGGACTAGTCTTCGGGCGCGACACCGGGGAG.

In the case of this clone: With the read ending 3 residues before the CDR3 end, the germline J gene is used to fill in that end. This chain links TRBV5-5 with TRBJ2-7, with TRBD2 identical over 10 bases. V shed 0 bases, J shed 4 bases, and the junction held 4 bases outside the gene matches. The CDR3 covers 15 residues. CDR1 SGHKS and CDR2 YYEKEE come from the germline V gene (reference sequence). The CDR3 protein is CASSLGLAGEYEQYF. The sequenced part of the CDR3 DNA is TGTGCCAGCAGCTTGGGACTAGCGGGTGAATACGAG.

As regards this clone: Read data end 3 residues before the CDR3 end; the end is taken from the germline J gene. The V and J genes are TRBV6-1 and TRBJ1-5; D is possibly TRBD1 (6 bases). Germline V gene lookup returns CDR1 MNHNS and CDR2 SASEGT. This CDR3 is 14 amino acids long. The V and J ends lost 2 bases and 6 bases respectively, with 11 bases between them. CDR3 sequence reads: CASSERLGGQPQHF. The CDR3 bases that were read are TGTGCCAGCAGTGAAAGGTTAGGGGGTCAGCCC.

This clone is called medium-sized (0.01 to 0.1%) based on its frequency. The observed sequence ends 3 residues before the CDR3 terminus, with the missing tail filled in from the germline J gene. The gene calls are TRBV7-3 and TRBJ2-5, with 8 positions matching TRBD1. The CDR3 runs to 14 residues. The V gene's germline CDR1 is SGHTA and CDR2 FQGTGA. Germline trimming cut 3 bases from V and 4 bases from J; bases unmatched to any gene: 4. The CDR3 DNA, read in part, is TGTGCCAGCAGCTTGACAGGGGAACGAGAGACC. Its protein is CASSLTGERET. The whole CDR3 region reads CASSLTGERETQYF.

This clone registers medium-sized by frequency. The read ends 3 residues before the CDR3 terminus; that terminus is restored from the germline J gene. This sequence joins TRBV20-1 and TRBJ2-5, with a weak D call TRBD1 (6 bases). CDR1 is DFQATT and CDR2 is SNEGSKA in the germline V gene (reference sequence). Trimming cost V 3 bases and J 1 base, with 9 bases left between them. The CDR3 is made up of 13 amino acids. The CDR3 here is CSASTGPQETQYF. The sequenced CDR3 bases are TGCAGTGCTAGCACAGGGCCCCAAGAGACC.

In regard to this clone: Read coverage stops 3 residues before the CDR3 terminus; the germline J gene supplies the remainder. V is TRBV7-7 and J is TRBJ2-1; 8 bases agree with TRBD2. Looked up from germline, CDR1 is SSHAT and CDR2 is FNYEAQ (reference sequence). The CDR3 spans 16 residues. V shed 6 bases and J 9 bases; nucleotides not matched to a gene: 16. The DNA read from the CDR3 is TGTGCCAGCAGTCAAAGCGGGACTAGTATCCTCGGTGAG. It encodes CASSQSGTSILGE. The entire CDR3 reads CASSQSGTSILGEQFF.

A note on this clone: The read ends 3 residues shy of where the CDR3 ends; the end is completed using the germline J gene. The chain combines TRBV2 with TRBJ2-5, with 14 positions matching TRBD2. Losses at the gene ends were 7 bases for V and 5 bases for J; bases not matched to a gene: 3. The germline V gene has CDR1 SNHLY and CDR2 FYNNEI. This CDR3 is built from 14 residues. This CDR3 is CASTGTSGGETQYF. CDR3 DNA (partial): TGTGCCAGCACCGGGACTAGCGGGGGTGAGACC.

Its frequency marks this clone as medium-sized (0.01 to 0.1%). The read gets to within 3 residues of the CDR3 end, and the germline J gene fills in the rest. This chain joins TRBV7-6 and TRBJ2-5; the D is unclear. V was trimmed by 7 bases and J by 3 bases, leaving 21 bases between them. The CDR3 consists of 16 residues. Germline CDR1 is SGHVS and CDR2 is FNYEAQ. CDR3 DNA, as far as it was read: TGTGCCAGCACCCAAAGACTGACGGCTAGTGAAGAGACC. Amino acid sequence: CASTQRLTASEET. The full CDR3 reads CASTQRLTASEETQYF.

Turning to this clone: The read gets to within 3 residues of the CDR3 end, and the germline J gene fills in the rest. V gene TRBV20-1 combines with J gene TRBJ1-5; a weak D match, TRBD1 (6 bases). Germline V gene lookup returns CDR1 DFQATT and CDR2 SNEGSKA (reference sequence). The CDR3 totals 15 residues. V was shortened by 4 bases and J by 2 bases, with 15 bases between the two germline ends. The DNA read from the CDR3 is TGCAGTGCTACCACAGGGCTGCCGGGCAATCAGCCC. Translating it yields CSATTGLPGNQP. The whole CDR3 sequence is CSATTGLPGNQPQHF.

Concerning this clone: The read terminates 3 residues before the CDR3 end, so the remaining end is supplied by the germline J gene. V gene TRBV10-3 combines with J gene TRBJ2-2, with D tentatively TRBD2 (5 bases). Germline assignment: CDR1 ENHRY and CDR2 SYGVKD. CDR3 length: 15 amino acids. Between the trimmed V and J ends, which lost 4 bases and 5 bases, there was a span of 14 bases. The DNA read from the CDR3 is TGTGCCATCAGTGGAACTAGACCTAGTACCGGGGAG. It yields the protein CAISGTRPSTGE. The whole CDR3 reads CAISGTRPSTGELFF.

Notes on this clone: The CDR3 end is not reached by the read, which stops 3 residues before it; the germline J gene fills it in. The rearrangement joins TRBV2 to TRBJ1-2; perhaps TRBD1 as D (6 bases). Germline CDR1 is SNHLY and CDR2 is FYNNEI. The CDR3 is made up of 13 amino acids. Trimming took 4 bases from V and 2 from J, leaving 8 bases between them. CDR3 residues: CASSAGENYGYTF. The CDR3 DNA, read in part, is TGTGCCAGCAGTGCAGGGGAAAACTATGGC.

Judged by frequency, this clone is medium-sized. The sequenced fragment ends 3 residues before the CDR3 boundary, so the rest is inferred from the germline J gene. The rearrangement uses TRBV18 and TRBJ2-4; 11 bases agree with TRBD1. V lost 2 bases, J lost 6 bases, and 3 bases stayed unmatched. Germline loops: CDR1 KGHSH, CDR2 LQKENI. The CDR3 sequence is 15 residues long. Incomplete CDR3 DNA: TGTGCCAGCTCACCAATAGGGACAGGGGGAAACATT. This encodes CASSPIGTGGNI. The whole CDR3 protein reads CASSPIGTGGNIQYF.

Note on this clone: The read falls 3 residues short of the CDR3 end, and the missing part is taken from the germline J gene. This chain connects TRBV30 to TRBJ1-1; TRBD1 might be the D (6 bases). This CDR3 is built from 13 residues. The germline V and J ends were trimmed by 0 bases and 4 bases, with 9 bases remaining between them. Per the germline V gene, CDR1 is GTSNPN and CDR2 is SVGIG (reference sequence). The part of the CDR3 DNA that was read is TGTGCCTGGAGTGTCTGGGGGCTCACTGAA. This sequence encodes CAWSVWGLTE. In full, the CDR3 is CAWSVWGLTEAFF. Using reference TRBV30 and TRBJ1-1 for the parts outside the CDR3, the full variable domain is SQTIHQWPATLVQPVGSPLSLECTVEGTSNPNLYWYRQAAGRGLQLLFYSVGIGQISSEVPQNLSASRPQDRQFILSSKKLLLSDSGFYLCAWSVWGLTEAFFGQGTRLTVV.

Turning to this clone: The read falls 3 residues short of the CDR3 end, and the missing part is taken from the germline J gene. The rearrangement links TRBV7-8 to TRBJ1-5; D uncertain. The V end lost 3 bases, the J end lost 0 bases, and 15 bases lay between the germline ends. From germline, CDR1 is SGHVS and CDR2 FQNEAQ. This CDR3 comprises 17 residues. This chain's CDR3 is CASSFSSGVDSNQPQHF. The part of the CDR3 DNA that was read is TGTGCCAGCAGCTTCTCTTCGGGTGTTGATAGCAATCAGCCC.

Measured by frequency, this clone is medium-sized. The sequence runs out 3 residues before the end of the CDR3; the remainder is reconstructed from the germline J gene. This sequence joins TRBV19 and TRBJ1-3; D might be TRBD1 (6 bases). This CDR3 region has 14 residues. V was cut by 4 bases and J by 2 bases, with 9 bases left in between. Germline V gene lookup returns CDR1 LNHDA and CDR2 SQIVND (reference sequence). The CDR3 spells CASSKGGTGNTIYF. CDR3 DNA, as far as it was read: TGTGCCAGTAGTAAAGGGGGAACTGGAAACACC.

Notes on this clone: The read falls 3 residues short of the CDR3 end, and the missing part is taken from the germline J gene. The chain couples TRBV6-2 or TRBV6-3 to TRBJ1-5; D not certain. V shed 6 bases and J shed 7 bases, with 13 bases lying between them. CDR3 size: 13 residues. CDR1 and CDR2 from the germline V gene are MNHEY and SVGEGT. The CDR3 reads CASSLIVLQPQHF. CDR3 bases read: TGTGCCAGCAGCCTCATCGTTCTACAGCCC.